The 21 T cell receptor beta chains below come from one sample, sequenced in a study of monozygotic twins with inflammatory bowel disease. TCRdb re-called the 5' RACE reads and gives one entry per CDR3 protein, without DNA. This sample's clone table lists approximately 420,000 distinct CDR3 sequences. Sequenced sample: blood. These TCRs come from a human donor with ulcerative colitis or Crohn's disease, or a healthy co-twin of an affected twin (not recorded which).

The J gene is TRBJ2-7, the V gene TRBV30. The CDR3 consists of 12 residues. Per the germline V gene, CDR1 is GTSNPN and CDR2 is SVGIG (reference sequence). The CDR3 spells CAWGGTTYEQYF. Together with reference TRBV30 and TRBJ2-7, the CDR3 gives the full variable domain: SQTIHQWPATLVQPVGSPLSLECTVEGTSNPNLYWYRQAAGRGLQLLFYSVGIGQISSEVPQNLSASRPQDRQFILSSKKLLLSDSGFYLCAWGGTTYEQYFGPGTRLTVT.

The V call is TRBV4-3, the J call TRBJ2-1; TCRdb calls TRBD2, which cannot be checked without DNA. CDR1 is LGHNA, CDR2 YSLEER, per germline. The CDR3 spans 17 residues. The chain's CDR3 is CASSEGTSGSIYNEQFF.

This chain uses TRBV5-1 with TRBJ2-2; TCRdb names TRBD2, which stays unverified in the absence of DNA. This CDR3 has 15 residues. Germline V CDR1 and CDR2: SGHRS, YFSETQ. The CDR3 here is CASRPPGPLTGELFF.

The V gene is TRBV27, the J gene TRBJ2-4; TCRdb lists TRBD2, though no DNA is available to test this call. From germline, CDR1 is MNHEY and CDR2 SMNVEV (reference sequence). CDR3 length: 17 amino acids. The CDR3 here is CASSGGGTPSAKNIQYF.

The J gene is TRBJ1-1, the V gene TRBV7-2; TCRdb returns TRBD1, unconfirmable since there is no DNA. The CDR3 has 14 residues. Per germline, CDR1 SGHTA and CDR2 FQGNSA. CDR3 residues: CASSYRTGYTEAFF.

The V and J genes are TRBV4-1 and TRBJ1-3. This CDR3 comprises 16 residues. CDR1 is MGHRA, CDR2 YSYEKL, per germline. The CDR3 is CASSQVRGASGNTIYF.

The rearrangement joins TRBV19 to TRBJ1-5; TCRdb designates TRBD1, a call that cannot be tested without DNA. The V gene's germline CDR1 is LNHDA and CDR2 SQIVND (reference sequence). There are 13 residues in the CDR3. CDR3 region: CASRLTTGEPQHF.

The J gene is TRBJ2-7, the V gene TRBV5-1; TCRdb's D gene call, TRBD1, goes unchecked for lack of DNA. This CDR3 contains 15 residues. Germline V CDR1 and CDR2: SGHRS, YFSETQ. CDR3 amino acids: CASSLVGAGEDEQYF.

The V gene is TRBV18, the J gene TRBJ2-7. Germline loops: CDR1 KGHSH, CDR2 LQKENI. The CDR3 spans 13 residues. The CDR3: CASSQVEAKEQYF.

This chain uses TRBV5-4 with TRBJ2-5. The CDR3 is 15 residues long. Germline assignment: CDR1 SGHNT and CDR2 YYREEE (reference sequence). CDR3 residues: CASSRASRTQETQYF.

The rearrangement links TRBV11-2 to TRBJ1-1; TCRdb proposes TRBD1, but this gene call is untestable without DNA. The CDR3 contains 16 residues. Germline values: CDR1 SGHAT, CDR2 FQNNGV. Here the CDR3 reads CASSLKNPGGGTEAFF.

This sequence joins TRBV5-1 and TRBJ2-3. The CDR3 is 16 residues long. CDR1 is SGHRS and CDR2 is YFSETQ in the germline V gene. This CDR3 is CASSFRPASSTDTQYF.

This chain connects TRBV7-2 to TRBJ1-4; TCRdb names TRBD1, which stays unverified in the absence of DNA. Germline V gives CDR1 SGHTA, CDR2 FQGNSA. This CDR3 comprises 15 residues. CDR3 amino acids: CASSRQYGTDEKLFF.

The chain has TRBV20-1 and TRBJ1-1. The CDR3 covers 15 residues. From germline, CDR1 is DFQATT and CDR2 SNEGSKA (reference sequence). The CDR3 sequence: CSARDRYEGGTEAFF.

The chain combines TRBV11-1 with TRBJ2-1; there is no DNA to check the TCRdb D call of TRBD2. The CDR3 spans 18 residues. The germline V gene has CDR1 SGHAT and CDR2 FQDESV (reference sequence). The CDR3 sequence is CASSFGGWGLAGTNEQFF.

The genes are TRBV7-2 and TRBJ1-2. From germline, CDR1 is SGHTA and CDR2 FQGNSA. The CDR3 has 13 amino acids. The CDR3 is CASSQGIGYGYTF.

This sequence joins TRBV15 and TRBJ2-1; TCRdb calls TRBD2, which cannot be checked without DNA. The V gene's germline CDR1 is LNHNV and CDR2 YYDKDF (reference sequence). The CDR3 spans 16 residues. The CDR3 loop is CATSSVASGRGNEQFF.

The rearrangement uses TRBV6-5 and TRBJ1-6. Germline V lookup: CDR1 MNHEY, CDR2 SVGAGI. The CDR3 extends over 16 amino acids. The CDR3 protein is CASSYKGLSSNSPLHF.

The chain links TRBV5-1 to TRBJ1-5; the TRBD1 assignment by TCRdb is unverifiable without DNA. CDR1 is SGHRS and CDR2 is YFSETQ in the germline V gene. The CDR3 runs 15 residues. This CDR3 is CASSLDPGENQPQHF.

This chain joins TRBV7-2 and TRBJ2-5; TCRdb's D gene call, TRBD1, goes unchecked for lack of DNA. The CDR3 runs to 14 residues. CDR1 and CDR2 (germline): SGHTA, FQGNSA. The chain's CDR3 is CASSSSGYGETQYF.

V is TRBV4-1 and J is TRBJ1-1. This CDR3 has 13 amino acids. The germline V gene encodes CDR1 MGHRA and CDR2 YSYEKL. CDR3 amino acids: CASKGRKGTEAFF.